This T cell receptor (beta chain) was recovered during a study of cytotoxic CD8 clonotypes in ibrutinib-treated CLL. The wider study: The study recorded mean values of 255,043 productive templates and approximately 100,000 productive rearrangements per sample.

CDR1 SGHDT and CDR2 YYEEEE come from the germline V gene. V was clipped by 0 bases and J by 1 base, with 5 bases between them. The CDR3 has 13 amino acids. TCRdb's table, derived via immunoSEQ multiplex PCR, lists solely in-frame clones and lacks some. The sample records over 70,000 clones, about 86% being singletons. The chain is built from TRBV5-6 and TRBJ2-7; D gene uncertain. The sample in question was PBMCs, obtained before ibrutinib treatment. The source of this sequence is a human donor with chronic lymphocytic leukemia. CDR3 amino acids: CASSLVRSYEQYF. CDR3 nucleotide sequence: TGTGCCAGCAGCTTGGTGCGTTCCTACGAGCAGTACTTC.